This TCR beta chain was identified in a study of T cell clonality in common variable immunodeficiency. Data came from immunoSEQ multiplex PCR; TCRdb stores just in-frame clones and leaves some out. Reported are 45,000 to 70,000 clones, none seen only once; the ten largest carry 5.4%. This clone showed up many times. Its antigen remains unidentified. Overall study findings and caveats: In common variable immunodeficiency, TCR beta chains reportedly carried fewer deletions and N-nucleotide insertions. Compared with controls, CVID subjects had fewer shared TCRbeta clones.

Material: peripheral blood mononuclear cells. The receptor was isolated from a person aged 18 to 75 in good health.

This CDR3 reads CASSGLAGGSYEQYF. Partial CDR3 DNA: TGCGCCAGCAGCGGTCTAGCGGGAGGCTCCTACGAG. The chain recombines TRBV5-1 with TRBJ2-7, with 11 bases lining up with TRBD2. From the germline J gene comes the end of the CDR3, since the read stops 3 residues before it. The CDR3 is made up of 15 amino acids. Germline V gene sequence: CDR1 SGHRS, CDR2 YFSETQ. Germline trimming cut 4 bases from V and 0 bases from J; bases unmatched to any gene: 3.